These 16 T cell receptor beta chains came from one sample sequenced in a study of identical twins. TCRdb itself ran the 5' RACE reads through MiXCR, one entry per CDR3 protein. Among 500,000 to 600,000 distinct CDR3 sequences listed, 22% were seen once. These data are also associated with another study on T cells expressing NK-cell markers.

Sequencing was performed on CD4+ T cells sorted from blood. Receptors originate from a woman under 30 in good health.

The rearrangement links TRBV6-2 or TRBV6-3 to TRBJ1-5, with 12 nucleotides matching TRBD1. The J segment lost 2 bases and the V segment lost 7 bases, leaving 3 bases of the junction unmatched. Germline V gene data show CDR1 as MNHEY and CDR2 as SVGEGT. CDR3 length: 15 residues. For the CDR3, the DNA is TGTGCCAGCATGCGGGACAGGGGGCGCAATCAGCCCCAGCATTTT. Amino acids: CASMRDRGRNQPQHF.

The chain couples TRBV15 to TRBJ2-2, with 11 bases identical to TRBD2. CDR1 and CDR2 (germline): LNHNV, YYDKDF (reference sequence). The CDR3 extends over 19 amino acids. Unmatched junction bases numbered 11, after V lost 0 bases and J lost 5 bases. CDR3 sequence reads: CATSRDRNSGRARTGELFF. The CDR3 region has the DNA TGTGCCACCAGCAGAGATAGGAATAGCGGGAGGGCCCGGACCGGGGAGCTGTTTTTT.

The table lists this clonotype with a few counts. V gene TRBV20-1 combines with J gene TRBJ2-1; 7 nucleotides align to TRBD2. The V segment lost 5 bases and the J segment 4 bases; nucleotides outside the gene matches: 8. Germline V gene lookup returns CDR1 DFQATT and CDR2 SNEGSKA (reference sequence). The CDR3 sequence is 14 residues long. The CDR3 nucleotides read TGCAGTGCTCCTCGGGACTATAGGTACAATGAGCAGTTCTTC. It specifies CSAPRDYRYNEQFF.

The CDR3 sequence is CASSPFDRGRPHEQFF. The CDR3 nucleotides are TGTGCCAGCAGTCCTTTCGACAGGGGGCGCCCCCATGAGCAGTTCTTC. V gene TRBV12-3 or TRBV12-4 combines with J gene TRBJ2-1, with 10 bases aligning to TRBD1. The trim removed 5 bases at V and 8 bases at J, leaving 12 bases unmatched. This CDR3 is built from 16 residues.

The CDR3 sequence is CSATRQGDGYTF. CDR3 DNA: TGCAGTGCTACCCGACAGGGTGATGGCTACACCTTC. This chain uses TRBV20-1 with TRBJ1-2; 7 bases are a match to TRBD1. The V segment lost 4 bases and the J segment 6 bases; nucleotides outside the gene matches: 5. Germline CDR1 and CDR2: DFQATT and SNEGSKA (reference sequence). The CDR3 is 12 residues long.

The chain couples TRBV20-1 to TRBJ2-3; the D gene is possibly TRBD2 (6 bases). Germline lookup yields CDR1 DFQATT and CDR2 SNEGSKA (reference sequence). The CDR3 totals 13 residues. The V and J ends lost 4 bases and 2 bases respectively, with 10 bases between them. In DNA form, the CDR3 reads TGCAGTGCTACGGGGGACCTCACAGATACGCAGTATTTT. Protein: CSATGDLTDTQYF.

The chain recombines TRBV5-5 with TRBJ2-7; D ambiguous. V was clipped by 2 bases and J by 5 bases, with 5 bases between them. Germline V gene sequence: CDR1 SGHKS, CDR2 YYEKEE (reference sequence). The CDR3 totals 11 residues. The CDR3 region is CASSFHNEQYF. For the CDR3, the DNA is TGTGCCAGCAGCTTTCACAACGAGCAGTACTTC.

CDR3 amino acids: CASQIGSTDTQYF. CDR3 coding DNA: TGCGCCAGCCAAATTGGGAGCACAGATACGCAGTATTTT. V gene TRBV5-1 combines with J gene TRBJ2-3, with no clear D. CDR1 and CDR2 from the germline V gene are SGHRS and YFSETQ. V shed 7 bases and J shed 0 bases, with 9 bases lying between them. The CDR3 contains 13 residues. The full variable domain, its missing parts supplied by reference TRBV5-1 and TRBJ2-3, is KAGVTQTPRYLIKTRGQQVTLSCSPISGHRSVSWYQQTPGQGLQFLFEYFSETQRNKGNFPGRFSGRQFSNSRSEMNVSTLELGDSALYLCASQIGSTDTQYFGPGTRLTVL.

This clonotype came up a few times. This chain connects TRBV9 to TRBJ2-7, with TRBD1 as a possible D gene (7 bases). This CDR3 has 15 amino acids. From germline, CDR1 is SGDLS and CDR2 YYNGEE. The V end lost 0 bases, the J end lost 3 bases, and 13 bases lay between the germline ends. CDR3 residues: CASSVEPGGSYEQYF. CDR3 DNA sequence: TGTGCCAGCAGCGTAGAGCCAGGGGGGAGCTACGAGCAGTACTTC.

This clonotype was seen at least ten times. The chain employs TRBV29-1 and TRBJ2-5, with unresolved D. Germline assignment: CDR1 SQVTM and CDR2 ANQGSEA. The CDR3 spans 17 residues. V lost 0 bases and J lost 2, with 19 bases in between. CDR3 in amino acids: CSVEDPGPFTEQETQYF. CDR3 in DNA: TGCAGCGTTGAAGACCCTGGACCTTTTACGGAGCAAGAGACCCAGTACTTC.

The chain links TRBV6-2 or TRBV6-3 to TRBJ2-4, with D possibly TRBD2 on 5 matching bases. The CDR3 has 16 amino acids. Germline-derived CDR1 and CDR2 are MNHEY and SVGEGT. V was pared by 6 bases and J by 8 bases, with 23 bases between. CDR3 loop: CASRRDRLYMEDIQYF. The CDR3 DNA is TGTGCCAGCAGACGGGATAGGCTATATATGGAAGACATTCAGTACTTC.

This chain connects TRBV5-1 to TRBJ1-5; possible D gene TRBD1, 5 bases. Germline assignment: CDR1 SGHRS and CDR2 YFSETQ. The CDR3 is made up of 14 amino acids. Deletions cut 7 bases from V and 7 bases from J, with 18 bases between. CDR3 bases: TGCGCCAGCCACAGGACTGCTCAGGAACAGCCCCAGCATTTT. Encoded protein: CASHRTAQEQPQHF.

There are a few counts of this clonotype. CDR3 DNA: TGTGCCAGCATGAGGGATGACCAGCCCCAGCATTTT. It codes for CASMRDDQPQHF. The V call is TRBV2, the J call TRBJ1-5; no definite D call. The V and J ends lost 7 bases and 7 bases respectively, with 11 bases between them. The V gene's germline CDR1 is SNHLY and CDR2 FYNNEI. CDR3 length: 12 amino acids.

V is TRBV6-4 and J is TRBJ1-5; no firm D call. The germline gives CDR1 MRHNA, CDR2 SNTAGT. The CDR3 sequence is 13 residues long. V lost 4 bases and J 9 bases, leaving 13 bases between the germline ends. The CDR3 DNA reads TGTGCCAGCAGTGCCTGGGTGCGGCCGCCCCAGCATTTT. It encodes CASSAWVRPPQHF.

This clonotype was counted a few times. The chain has TRBV10-3 and TRBJ1-2, with D unresolved. Germline V gene sequence: CDR1 ENHRY, CDR2 SYGVKD. V dropped 5 bases and J dropped 10 bases, with 17 bases sitting between them. The CDR3 runs to 13 residues. The CDR3 nucleotides read TGTGCCATCAGTTACGACCCGACCAATGTCTACACCTTC. It specifies CAISYDPTNVYTF.

This chain links TRBV15 with TRBJ1-1; D uncertain. There are 15 residues in the CDR3. Looked up from germline, CDR1 is LNHNV and CDR2 is YYDKDF (reference sequence). V was cut by 2 bases and J by 4 bases, with 14 bases left in between. CDR3 in DNA: TGTGCCACCAGCAGAACCTCCTGGGTATTCACTGAAGCTTTCTTT. It translates to CATSRTSWVFTEAFF.